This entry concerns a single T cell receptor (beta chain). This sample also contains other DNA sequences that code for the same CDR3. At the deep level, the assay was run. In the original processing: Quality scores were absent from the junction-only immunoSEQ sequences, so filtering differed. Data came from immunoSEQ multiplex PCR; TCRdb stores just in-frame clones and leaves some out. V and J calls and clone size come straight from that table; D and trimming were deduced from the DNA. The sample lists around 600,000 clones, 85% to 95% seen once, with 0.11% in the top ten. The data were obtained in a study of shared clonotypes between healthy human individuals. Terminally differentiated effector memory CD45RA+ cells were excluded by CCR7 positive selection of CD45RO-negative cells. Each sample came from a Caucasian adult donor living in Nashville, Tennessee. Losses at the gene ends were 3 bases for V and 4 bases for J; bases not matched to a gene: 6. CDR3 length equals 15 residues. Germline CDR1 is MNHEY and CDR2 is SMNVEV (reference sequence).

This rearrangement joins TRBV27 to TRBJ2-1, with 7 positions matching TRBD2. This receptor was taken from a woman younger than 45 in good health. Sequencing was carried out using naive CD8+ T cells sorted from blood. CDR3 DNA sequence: TGTGCCAGCAGTTTGGGCCTAGCGGCTTACAATGAGCAGTTCTTC. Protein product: CASSLGLAAYNEQFF.